This T cell receptor (beta chain) was sequenced for a study of blood T cell repertoires in COVID-19. Looking at the study overall: From the United States, Italy and Spain came samples of acute and convalescent COVID-19. PBMCs, B-cell-depleted T cells, or T cells were the source of the cDNA or gDNA that made up the material.

The table lists this clone with many counts. V shed 5 bases and J shed 0 bases, with 11 bases lying between them. Germline loops: CDR1 LNHDA, CDR2 SQIVND (reference sequence). The CDR3 is 15 residues long. Under the authors' procedure: By means of reference gene primer amplification, nucleated cell counts were estimated. Method: immunoSEQ multiplex PCR; TCRdb's copy keeps in-frame clones and lacks some. D and trimming were read from the DNA, whereas the V and J calls and clone size are those reported in that table. Here the sample spans around 130,000 clones, roughly 90% being singletons. The sequence came from a man between 40 and 49 years old with acute or convalescent COVID-19. This chain uses TRBV19 with TRBJ1-3; unclear D gene. Sequenced sample: peripheral blood. The CDR3 reads CASSREGSSGNTIYF. The CDR3 nucleotides are TGTGCCAGTAGTCGCGAGGGTAGCTCTGGAAACACCATATATTTT. Together with reference TRBV19 and TRBJ1-3, the CDR3 gives the full variable domain: DGGITQSPKYLFRKEGQNVTLSCEQNLNHDAMYWYRQDPGQGLRLIYYSQIVNDFQKGDIAEGYSVSREKKESFPLTVTSAQKNPTAFYLCASSREGSSGNTIYFGEGSWLTVV.